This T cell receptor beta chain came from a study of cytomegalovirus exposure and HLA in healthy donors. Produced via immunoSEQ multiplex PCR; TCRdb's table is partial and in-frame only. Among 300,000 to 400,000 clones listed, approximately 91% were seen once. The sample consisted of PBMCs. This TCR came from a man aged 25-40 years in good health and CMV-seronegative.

The CDR3 spells CASRQGGVLNQPQHF. Here the CDR3 DNA reads TGTGCCAGCCGGCAAGGCGGGGTCCTCAATCAGCCCCAGCATTTT. The J gene is TRBJ1-5, the V gene TRBV6-1; no reliable D call. Germline-derived CDR1 and CDR2 are MNHNS and SASEGT. CDR3 length: 15 amino acids. The V gene lost 8 bases and the J gene lost 3 bases, with 17 bases spanning the gap.